The sequence of this T cell receptor beta chain was determined in a study of cytomegalovirus exposure and HLA in healthy donors. General study findings and limits: It was approximately 170 TCR beta chains that were listed as cytomegalovirus-associated.

As regards this clone: The antigen remains undetermined.

With 0 bases clipped from V and 3 bases from J, the junction kept 3 bases outside the gene matches. CDR1 and CDR2 from the germline V gene are LGHNA and YSLEER. The CDR3 runs 18 residues. PCR was performed using 60 Vbeta and 13 Jbeta primers. Using immunoSEQ multiplex PCR, the repertoire was profiled, and TCRdb retains in-frame clones only, with some absent. Of approximately 100,000 clones in the sample, roughly two thirds were seen once. There were likely unrecorded immune exposures, though donors were nominally healthy when sampled. This TCR was recovered from a female donor in good health and CMV-seronegative. V gene TRBV4-3 combines with J gene TRBJ2-1; 15 bases match TRBD2. Source material: PBMCs. The CDR3 bases are TGCGCCAGCAGCCAAGACAGGACTAGCGGGAGGGTCTACAATGAGCAGTTCTTC. This gives the protein CASSQDRTSGRVYNEQFF.